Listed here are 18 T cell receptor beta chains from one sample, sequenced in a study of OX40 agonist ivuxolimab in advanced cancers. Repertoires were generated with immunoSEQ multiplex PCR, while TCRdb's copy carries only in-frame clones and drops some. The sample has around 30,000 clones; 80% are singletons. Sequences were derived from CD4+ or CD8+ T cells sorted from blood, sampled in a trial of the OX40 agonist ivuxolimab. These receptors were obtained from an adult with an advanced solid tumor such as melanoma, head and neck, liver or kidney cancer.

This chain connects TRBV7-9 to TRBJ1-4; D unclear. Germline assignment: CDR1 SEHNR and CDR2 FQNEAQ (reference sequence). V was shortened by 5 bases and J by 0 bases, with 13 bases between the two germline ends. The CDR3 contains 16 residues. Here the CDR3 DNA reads TGTGCCAGCAGCCCTAGCACCGGGGCAACTAATGAAAAACTGTTTTTT. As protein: CASSPSTGATNEKLFF.

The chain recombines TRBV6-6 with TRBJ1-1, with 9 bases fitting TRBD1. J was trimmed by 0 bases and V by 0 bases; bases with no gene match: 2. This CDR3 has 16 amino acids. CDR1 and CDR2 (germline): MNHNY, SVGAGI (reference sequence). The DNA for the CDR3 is TGTGCCAGCAGTTACTCGGGGACAGGGCTGAACACTGAAGCTTTCTTT. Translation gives CASSYSGTGLNTEAFF.

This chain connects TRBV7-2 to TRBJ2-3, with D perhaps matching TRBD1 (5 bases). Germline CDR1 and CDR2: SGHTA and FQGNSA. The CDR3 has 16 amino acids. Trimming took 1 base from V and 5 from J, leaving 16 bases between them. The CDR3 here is CASSLGGRGWIDTQYF. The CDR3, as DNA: TGTGCCAGCAGCTTAGGGGGAAGGGGCTGGATAGATACGCAGTATTTT.

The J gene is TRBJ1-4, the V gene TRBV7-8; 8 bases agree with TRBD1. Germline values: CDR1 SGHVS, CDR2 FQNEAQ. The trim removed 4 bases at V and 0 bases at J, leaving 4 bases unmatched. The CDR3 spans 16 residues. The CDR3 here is CASSWDRKTTNEKLFF. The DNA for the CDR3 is TGTGCCAGCAGCTGGGACAGGAAGACAACTAATGAAAAACTGTTTTTT.

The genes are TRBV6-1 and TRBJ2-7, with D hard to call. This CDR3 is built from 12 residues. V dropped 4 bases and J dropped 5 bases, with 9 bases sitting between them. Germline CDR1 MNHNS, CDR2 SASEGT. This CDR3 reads CASSVLGNEQYF. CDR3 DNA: TGTGCCAGCAGTGTTTTGGGGAACGAGCAGTACTTC.

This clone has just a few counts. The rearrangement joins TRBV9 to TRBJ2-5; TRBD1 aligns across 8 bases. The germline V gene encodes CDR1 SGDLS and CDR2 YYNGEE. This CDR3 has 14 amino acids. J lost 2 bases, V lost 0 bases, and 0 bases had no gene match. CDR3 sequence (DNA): TGTGCCAGCAGCGTAGGGGACAGGCAAGAGACCCAGTACTTC. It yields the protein CASSVGDRQETQYF. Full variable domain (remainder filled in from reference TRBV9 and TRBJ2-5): DSGVTQTPKHLITATGQRVTLRCSPRSGDLSVYWYQQSLDQGLQFLIQYYNGEERAKGNILERFSAQQFPDLHSELNLSSLELGDSALYFCASSVGDRQETQYFGPGTRLLVL.

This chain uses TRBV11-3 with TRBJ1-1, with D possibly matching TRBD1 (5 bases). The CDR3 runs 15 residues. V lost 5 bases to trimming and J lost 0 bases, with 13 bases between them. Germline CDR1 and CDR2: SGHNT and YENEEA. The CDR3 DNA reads TGTGCCAGCAGCCCCACCGGGGCCATGAACACTGAAGCTTTCTTT. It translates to CASSPTGAMNTEAFF.

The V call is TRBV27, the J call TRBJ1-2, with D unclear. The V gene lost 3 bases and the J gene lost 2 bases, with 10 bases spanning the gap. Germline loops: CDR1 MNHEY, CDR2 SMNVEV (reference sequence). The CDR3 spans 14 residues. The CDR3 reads CASSFGVPNYGYTF. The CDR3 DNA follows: TGTGCCAGCAGTTTTGGAGTCCCCAACTATGGCTACACCTTC.

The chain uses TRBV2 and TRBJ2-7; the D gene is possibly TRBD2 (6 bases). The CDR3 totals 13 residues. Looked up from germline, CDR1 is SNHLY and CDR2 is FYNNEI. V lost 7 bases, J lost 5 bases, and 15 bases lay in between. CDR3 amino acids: CASIGAGSDEQYF. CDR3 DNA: TGTGCCAGCATTGGCGCGGGGTCCGACGAGCAGTACTTC.

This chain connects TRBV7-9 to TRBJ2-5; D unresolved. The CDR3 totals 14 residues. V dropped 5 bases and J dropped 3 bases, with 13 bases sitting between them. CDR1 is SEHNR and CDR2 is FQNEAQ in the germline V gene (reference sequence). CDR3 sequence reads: CASSPPTIKETQYF. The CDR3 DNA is TGTGCCAGCAGCCCACCGACCATAAAAGAGACCCAGTACTTC.

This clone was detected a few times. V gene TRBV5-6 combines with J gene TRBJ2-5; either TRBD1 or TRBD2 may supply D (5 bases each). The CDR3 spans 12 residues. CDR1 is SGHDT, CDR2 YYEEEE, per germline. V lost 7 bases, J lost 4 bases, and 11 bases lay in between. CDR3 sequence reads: CASGAGGETQYF. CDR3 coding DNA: TGTGCCAGCGGGGCGGGTGGAGAGACCCAGTACTTC. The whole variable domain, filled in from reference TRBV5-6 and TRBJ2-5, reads DAGVTQSPTHLIKTRGQQVTLRCSPKSGHDTVSWYQQALGQGPQFIFQYYEEEERQRGNFPDRFSGHQFPNYSSELNVNALLLGDSALYLCASGAGGETQYFGPGTRLLVL.

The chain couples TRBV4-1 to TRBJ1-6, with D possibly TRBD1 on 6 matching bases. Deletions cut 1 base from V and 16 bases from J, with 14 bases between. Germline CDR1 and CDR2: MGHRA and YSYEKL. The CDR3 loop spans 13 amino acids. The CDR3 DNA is TGCGCCAGCAGCCAAGTCGCGGGACATAGGCTCCACTTT. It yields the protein CASSQVAGHRLHF.

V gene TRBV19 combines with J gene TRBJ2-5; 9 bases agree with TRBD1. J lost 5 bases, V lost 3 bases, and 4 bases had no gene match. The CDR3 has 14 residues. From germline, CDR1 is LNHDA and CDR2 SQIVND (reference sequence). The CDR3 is CASSIGQGHETQYF. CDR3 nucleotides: TGTGCCAGTAGTATCGGACAGGGGCACGAGACCCAGTACTTC.

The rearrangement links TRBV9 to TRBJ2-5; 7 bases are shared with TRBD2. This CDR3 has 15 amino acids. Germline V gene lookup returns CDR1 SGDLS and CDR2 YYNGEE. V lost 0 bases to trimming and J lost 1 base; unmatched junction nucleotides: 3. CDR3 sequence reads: CASSVEGLPQETQYF. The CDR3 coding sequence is TGTGCCAGCAGCGTAGAGGGACTACCCCAAGAGACCCAGTACTTC.

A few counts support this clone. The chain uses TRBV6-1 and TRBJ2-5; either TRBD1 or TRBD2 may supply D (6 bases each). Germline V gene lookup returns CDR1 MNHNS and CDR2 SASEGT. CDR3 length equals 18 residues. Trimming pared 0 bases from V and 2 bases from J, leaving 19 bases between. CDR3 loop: CASSEAGGHNWEQETQYF. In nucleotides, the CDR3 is TGTGCCAGCAGTGAAGCCGGGGGCCACAACTGGGAACAAGAGACCCAGTACTTC.

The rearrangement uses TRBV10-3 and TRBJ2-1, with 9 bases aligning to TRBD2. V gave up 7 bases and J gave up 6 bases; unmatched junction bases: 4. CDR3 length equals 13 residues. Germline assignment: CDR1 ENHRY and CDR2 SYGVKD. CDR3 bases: TGTGCCATCACAGCGGGGGGCCCCAATGAGCAGTTCTTC. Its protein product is CAITAGGPNEQFF.

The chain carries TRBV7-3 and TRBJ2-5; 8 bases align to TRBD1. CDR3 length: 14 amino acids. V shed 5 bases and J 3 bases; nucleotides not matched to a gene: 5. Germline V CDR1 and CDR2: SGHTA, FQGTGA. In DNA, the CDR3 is TGTGCCAGCAGCCCAGGGGGCCTCGAAGAGACCCAGTACTTC. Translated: CASSPGGLEETQYF. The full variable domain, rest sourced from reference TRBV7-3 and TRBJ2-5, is GAGVSQTPSNKVTEKGKYVELRCDPISGHTALYWYRQSLGQGPEFLIYFQGTGAADDSGLPNDRFFAVRPEGSVSTLKIQRTERGDSAVYLCASSPGGLEETQYFGPGTRLLVL.

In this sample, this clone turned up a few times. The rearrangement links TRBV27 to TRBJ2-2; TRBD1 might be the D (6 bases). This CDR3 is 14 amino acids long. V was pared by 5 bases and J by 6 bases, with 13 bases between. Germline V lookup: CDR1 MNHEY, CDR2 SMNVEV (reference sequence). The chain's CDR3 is CASSTQGDPGELFF. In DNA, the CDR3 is TGTGCCAGCAGTACACAGGGTGATCCCGGGGAGCTGTTTTTT.